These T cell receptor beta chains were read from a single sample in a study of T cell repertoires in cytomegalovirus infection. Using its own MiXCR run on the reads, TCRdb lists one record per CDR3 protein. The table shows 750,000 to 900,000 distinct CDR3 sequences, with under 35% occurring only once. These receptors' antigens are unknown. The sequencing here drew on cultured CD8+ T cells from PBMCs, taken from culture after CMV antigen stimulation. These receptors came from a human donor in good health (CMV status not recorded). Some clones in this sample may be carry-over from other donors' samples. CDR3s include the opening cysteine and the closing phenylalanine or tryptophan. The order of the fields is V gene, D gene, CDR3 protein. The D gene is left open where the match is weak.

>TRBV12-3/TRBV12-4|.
CASVTGYGYTF
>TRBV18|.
CASSPGWEVYNEQFF
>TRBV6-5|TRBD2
CASSYLTSSGEGETQYF
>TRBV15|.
CATSSPVPGELFF
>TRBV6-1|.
CASTYPGRRGETQYF
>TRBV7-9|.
CASSLGSRTYYGYTF
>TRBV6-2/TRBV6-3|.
CASSSARNEQFF
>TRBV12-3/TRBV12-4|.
CASSSASNTDTQYF
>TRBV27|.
CASSPGVGSPLHF
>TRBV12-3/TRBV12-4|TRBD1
CASQTGTGMRDTQYF
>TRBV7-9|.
CASFSSYEQYF
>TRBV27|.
CASARWAGAFRETQYF
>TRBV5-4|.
CASSLDREGETQYF
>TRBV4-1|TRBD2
CASSLRASGNTGELFF
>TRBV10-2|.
CASSEWSDTQYF
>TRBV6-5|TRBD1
CASSYFGTAIVGTEAFF
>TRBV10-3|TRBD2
CAISDRDYNFYEQYF
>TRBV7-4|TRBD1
CASSPTRGGNTEAFF
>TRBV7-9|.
CASSTPEWDTGELFF
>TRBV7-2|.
CASSFTLYNEQFF
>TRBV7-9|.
CASSLGTWDTGHGYTF
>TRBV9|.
CASSGATGANGYTF
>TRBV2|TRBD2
CASRGGTSDEQYF
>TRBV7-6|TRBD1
CASSLATGPESYNEQFF
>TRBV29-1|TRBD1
CSVGGGTANEQFF
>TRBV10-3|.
CAISEGPPATEAFF
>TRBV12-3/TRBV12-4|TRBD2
CASTLGRGGLYNEQFF
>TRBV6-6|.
CASSLGGARGTEAFF
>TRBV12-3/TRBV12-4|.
CASSPGSPTIYGYTF
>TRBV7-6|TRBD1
CASSPGQGIYEQYF
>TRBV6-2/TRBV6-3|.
CASSHPGTGYEQYF
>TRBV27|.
CASQPLGNTGELFF
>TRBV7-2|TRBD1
CASSHGTGANTGELFF
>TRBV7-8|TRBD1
CASSFTGGAYTGELFF
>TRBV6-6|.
CASRRQGIDNEQFF
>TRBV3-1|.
CASSPDRTAGYEQYF